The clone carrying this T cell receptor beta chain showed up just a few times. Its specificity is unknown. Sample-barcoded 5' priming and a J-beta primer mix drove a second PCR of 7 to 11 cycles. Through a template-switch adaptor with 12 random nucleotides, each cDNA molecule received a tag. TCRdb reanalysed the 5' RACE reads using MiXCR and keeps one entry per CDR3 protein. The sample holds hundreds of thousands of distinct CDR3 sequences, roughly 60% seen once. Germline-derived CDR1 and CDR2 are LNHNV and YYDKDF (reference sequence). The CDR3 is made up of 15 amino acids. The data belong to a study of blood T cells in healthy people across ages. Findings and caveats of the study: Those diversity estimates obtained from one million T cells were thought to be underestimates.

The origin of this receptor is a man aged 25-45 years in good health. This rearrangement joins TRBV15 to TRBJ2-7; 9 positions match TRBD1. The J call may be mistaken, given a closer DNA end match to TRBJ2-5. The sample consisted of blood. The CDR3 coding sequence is TGTGCCACCAGCAGCCGGACAGGGGCTTTGAAGACCCAGTACTTC. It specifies CATSSRTGALKTQYF.